This T cell receptor (beta chain) was profiled in a study of blood T cells in healthy people across ages. Whole-study results and caveats: CMV status of donors was unknown, possibly confounding expanded clonotype changes. The unsorted PBMCs prevented any conclusive comparison of naive versus antigen-experienced cells.

The use of a sample-barcoded 5' primer and a J-beta primer mix characterized a second PCR of roughly 6 to 11 cycles. Unique molecular identifiers of 12 random nucleotides labeled each cDNA. Sequencing recovered at least 2.5 million CDR3-containing paired-end reads from each sample. Using its own MiXCR run on the 5' RACE reads, TCRdb lists one record per CDR3 protein. The sample records 600,000 to 900,000 distinct CDR3 sequences, roughly 25% being singletons. This clonotype was detected a few times. The antigen remains unidentified. V lost 2 bases and J 5 bases, leaving 12 bases between the germline ends. Germline V gene lookup returns CDR1 DFQATT and CDR2 SNEGSKA (reference sequence). The CDR3 consists of 13 residues. These data were likewise used in another study, on T cells of mothers and their children.

The chain carries TRBV20-1 and TRBJ2-5, with a weak D call TRBD2 (6 bases). Sequencing used blood. The source of this sequence is a boy aged 10-17 years in good health. The DNA for the CDR3 is TGCAGTGCTAGAACGGGAGACCGGGAGACCCAGTACTTC. It translates to CSARTGDRETQYF.